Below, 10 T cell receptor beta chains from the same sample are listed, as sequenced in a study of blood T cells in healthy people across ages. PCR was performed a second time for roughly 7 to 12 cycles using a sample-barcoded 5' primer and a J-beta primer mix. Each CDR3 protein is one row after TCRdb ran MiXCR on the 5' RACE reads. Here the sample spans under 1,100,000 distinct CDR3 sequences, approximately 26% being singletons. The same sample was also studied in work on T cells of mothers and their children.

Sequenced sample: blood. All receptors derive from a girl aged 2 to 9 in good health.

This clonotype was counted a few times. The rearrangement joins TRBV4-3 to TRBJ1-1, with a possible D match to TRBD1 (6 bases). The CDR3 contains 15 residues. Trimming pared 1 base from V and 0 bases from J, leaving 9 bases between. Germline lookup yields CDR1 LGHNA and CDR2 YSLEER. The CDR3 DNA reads TGCGCCAGCAGCCAAGGACAGGTCATGAACACTGAAGCTTTCTTT. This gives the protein CASSQGQVMNTEAFF.

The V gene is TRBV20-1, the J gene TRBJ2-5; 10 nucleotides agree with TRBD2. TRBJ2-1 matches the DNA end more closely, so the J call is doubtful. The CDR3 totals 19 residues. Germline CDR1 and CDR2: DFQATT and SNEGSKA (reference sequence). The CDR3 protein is CSASLSGGAFIGSYNEQFF. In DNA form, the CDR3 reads TGCAGTGCTAGCTTAAGCGGGGGGGCCTTTATCGGCTCCTACAATGAGCAGTTCTTC.

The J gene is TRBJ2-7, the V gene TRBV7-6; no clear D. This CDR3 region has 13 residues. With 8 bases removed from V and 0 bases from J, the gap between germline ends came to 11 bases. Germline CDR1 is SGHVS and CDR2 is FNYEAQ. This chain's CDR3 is CASVAASSYEQYF. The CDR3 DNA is TGTGCCAGCGTGGCCGCCAGCTCCTACGAGCAGTACTTC.

The CDR3 sequence: CASSVVQGAGDEQFF. CDR3 sequence (DNA): TGTGCCAGCAGCGTAGTCCAGGGGGCGGGGGATGAGCAGTTCTTC. The genes are TRBV9 and TRBJ2-1; a possible D gene is TRBD1 (8 bases). V dropped 0 bases and J dropped 8 bases, with 15 bases sitting between them. The CDR3 contains 15 residues. Germline V gives CDR1 SGDLS, CDR2 YYNGEE.

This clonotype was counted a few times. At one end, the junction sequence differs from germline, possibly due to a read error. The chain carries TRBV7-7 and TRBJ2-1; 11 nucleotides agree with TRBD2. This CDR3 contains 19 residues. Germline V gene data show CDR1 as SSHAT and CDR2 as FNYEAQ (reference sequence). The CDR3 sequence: CASSPGTSGPESSYNEQFF. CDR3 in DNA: TGTGCTAGCAGCCCCGGGACTAGCGGCCCGGAAAGCTCCTACAATGAGCAGTTCTTC.

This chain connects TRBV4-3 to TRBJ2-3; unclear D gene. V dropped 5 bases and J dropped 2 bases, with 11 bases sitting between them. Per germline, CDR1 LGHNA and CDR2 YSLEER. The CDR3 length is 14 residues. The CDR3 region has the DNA TGCGCCAGCAGCTACGGACGGAACACAGATACGCAGTATTTT. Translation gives CASSYGRNTDTQYF.

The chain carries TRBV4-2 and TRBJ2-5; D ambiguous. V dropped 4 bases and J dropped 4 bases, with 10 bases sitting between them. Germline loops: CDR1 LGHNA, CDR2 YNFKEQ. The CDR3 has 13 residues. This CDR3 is CASSRDQLETQYF. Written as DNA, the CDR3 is TGTGCCAGCAGCCGAGATCAACTAGAGACCCAGTACTTC.

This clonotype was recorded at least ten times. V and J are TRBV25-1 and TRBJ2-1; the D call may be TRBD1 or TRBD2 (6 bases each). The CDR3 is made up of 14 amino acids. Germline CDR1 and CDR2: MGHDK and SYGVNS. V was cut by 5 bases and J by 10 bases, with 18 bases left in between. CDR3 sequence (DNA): TGTGCCAGCAGTAGCCCGGGGGCATTCAACGAGCAGTTCTTC. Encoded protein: CASSSPGAFNEQFF.

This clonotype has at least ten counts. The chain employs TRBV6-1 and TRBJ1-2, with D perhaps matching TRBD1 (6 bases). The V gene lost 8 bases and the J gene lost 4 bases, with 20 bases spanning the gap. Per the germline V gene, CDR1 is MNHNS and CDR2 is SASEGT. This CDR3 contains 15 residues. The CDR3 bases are TGTGCCAGCGCGTTGACAGGCGGGACCGGCTATGGCTACACCTTC. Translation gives CASALTGGTGYGYTF.

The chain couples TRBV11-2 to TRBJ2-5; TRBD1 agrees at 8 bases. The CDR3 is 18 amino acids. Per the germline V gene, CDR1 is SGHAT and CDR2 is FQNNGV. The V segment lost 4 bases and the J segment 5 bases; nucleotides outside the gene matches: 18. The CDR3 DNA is TGTGCCAGCAGCTCCCCGTTCAGGGGGCGGACAGTGTTTGAGACCCAGTACTTC. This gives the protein CASSSPFRGRTVFETQYF. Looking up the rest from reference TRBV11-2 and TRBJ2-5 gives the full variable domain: EAGVAQSPRYKIIEKRQSVAFWCNPISGHATLYWYQQILGQGPKLLIQFQNNGVVDDSQLPKDRFSAERLKGVDSTLKIQPAKLEDSAVYLCASSSPFRGRTVFETQYFGPGTRLLVL.